Listed here is a single T cell receptor (beta chain). Its antigen is unknown. Incorporated into the TCR beta cDNA libraries were unique molecular identifiers, which served to reduce PCR and sequencing biases. TCRdb processed the PCR reads anew with MiXCR; each CDR3 protein has one entry. The top ten hold around 0.6% of the sample, which has roughly 700,000 distinct CDR3 sequences, 25% to 30% seen once. The data stem from a study of post-analysis software for immune sequencing data. Study background: Relapsing-remitting, secondary progressive and progressive-relapsing forms made up the multiple sclerosis disease courses.

Whole-study findings and limits: The study found significantly lower normalized Chao1 diversity in multiple sclerosis patients than in controls. Pronounced co-clustering by F measure was evident among identically batched samples. Controls had lower frequencies than patients of a few TRBV segments, which included TRBV5-6, TRBV5-1 and TRBV20-1.

The CDR3 totals 15 residues. Germline lookup yields CDR1 MGHRA and CDR2 YSYEKL. V shed 0 bases, J shed 3 bases, and the junction held 4 bases outside the gene matches. This sequence joins TRBV4-1 and TRBJ1-2, with 7 bases lining up with TRBD1. Input material: blood. This clonotype originated in a girl aged 10-17 years with multiple sclerosis. CDR3 sequence (DNA): TGCGCCAGCAGCCAAGATCAAGACAGGGACTATGGCTACACCTTC. It yields the protein CASSQDQDRDYGYTF.